This T cell receptor (beta chain) emerged from a study of blood T cells in healthy people across ages. Study-wide findings and caveats: Naive CD4+ cells and diversity were both higher in long-lived donors than in aged donors. Changes seen in expanded clonotypes were possibly confounded by donor CMV status left unknown. What prevented conclusive comparison of naive and antigen-experienced cells was that PBMCs were unsorted.

V lost 5 bases, J lost 0 bases, and 13 bases lay in between. This CDR3 is built from 16 residues. Germline lookup yields CDR1 SEHNR and CDR2 FQNEAQ (reference sequence). As for this clonotype: Its antigen is currently unknown.

A second PCR of about 6 to 11 cycles used a sample-barcoded 5' primer and a J-beta primer mix. A template-switch adaptor with 12 random nucleotides tagged each cDNA molecule. Via MiXCR, TCRdb re-called the 5' RACE reads, giving one row per CDR3 protein. The sample yields around 800,000 distinct CDR3 sequences, roughly 50% seen once. Sequenced sample: blood. The chain carries TRBV7-9 and TRBJ1-4, with D perhaps TRBD1 (5 bases). The receptor was derived from a man older than 75 in good health. The CDR3 spells CASSRIQGPTNEKLFF. In DNA form, the CDR3 reads TGTGCCAGCAGCCGGATTCAGGGTCCAACTAATGAAAAACTGTTTTTT.